The 8 T cell receptor beta chains listed next were all sequenced from one sample in a study of control samples from healthy donors and cancer patients. Sequencing was performed with immunoSEQ multiplex PCR; in TCRdb, only in-frame clones are kept and a portion is missing. The sample carries about 55,000 clones, about 96% recorded once. Sequencing input: blood. All receptors come from a woman aged 18-29 years in good health.

The chain couples TRBV6-6 to TRBJ2-1, with TRBD1 as a possible D gene (6 bases). Trimming stripped 7 bases from V and 2 bases from J, with 15 bases between. The CDR3 length is 15 residues. In germline, CDR1 is MNHNY, CDR2 SVGAGI (reference sequence). This CDR3 is CASNLGDITYNEQFF. The CDR3 bases are TGTGCCAGCAACCTAGGGGACATCACCTACAATGAGCAGTTCTTC.

This clone came up a few times. The chain uses TRBV6-4 and TRBJ1-5; TRBD1 aligns across 11 bases. The CDR3 covers 14 residues. V was pared by 2 bases and J by 6 bases, with 0 bases of the junction left unmatched. The germline CDR1 and CDR2 sequences are MRHNA and SNTAGT. Here the CDR3 reads CASSDGTGGQPQHF. CDR3 sequence (DNA): TGTGCCAGCAGTGACGGGACAGGGGGTCAGCCCCAGCATTTT.

In DNA form, the CDR3 reads TGCGCCAGCAGTGCAGAGGGGGCGGGGGGCTACACCTTC. It specifies CASSAEGAGGYTF. The J gene is TRBJ1-2, the V gene TRBV10-1; 7 bases match TRBD1. The length of the CDR3 is 13 residues. Germline CDR1 WNHNN, CDR2 SYGVQD (reference sequence). V was pared by 4 bases and J by 8 bases, with 7 bases of the junction left unmatched.

The chain is built from TRBV19 and TRBJ1-6; weak D call: TRBD1 (6 bases). With 10 bases removed from V and 3 bases from J, the gap between germline ends came to 16 bases. The CDR3 is 15 residues long. Germline assignment: CDR1 LNHDA and CDR2 SQIVND (reference sequence). CDR3 protein: CATASLDSYNSPLHF. CDR3 in DNA: TGTGCCACCGCCTCCTTGGACAGCTATAATTCACCCCTCCACTTT.

This rearrangement joins TRBV28 to TRBJ1-5; maybe TRBD1 (5 bases). CDR1 and CDR2 (germline): MDHEN, SYDVKM. With 7 bases removed from V and 0 bases from J, the gap between germline ends came to 7 bases. The CDR3 consists of 13 residues. The CDR3 DNA follows: TGTGCCAGCACTACAGGTAGCAATCAGCCCCAGCATTTT. Amino acid sequence: CASTTGSNQPQHF.

This clone was seen a handful of times. The gene calls are TRBV25-1 and TRBJ1-2, with unresolved D. This CDR3 contains 17 residues. Trimming stripped 3 bases from V and 2 bases from J, with 19 bases between. Germline CDR1 MGHDK, CDR2 SYGVNS. The CDR3: CASSEGSKVGLNYGYTF. The DNA of the CDR3 is TGTGCCAGCAGTGAGGGCTCGAAAGTAGGGCTGAACTATGGCTACACCTTC.

This clone was recorded once. The chain links TRBV19 to TRBJ1-1, with TRBD1 matching 10 bases. The CDR3 is made up of 14 amino acids. Trimming took 7 bases from V and 5 from J; bases not matched to a gene: 7. The germline V gene has CDR1 LNHDA and CDR2 SQIVND (reference sequence). CDR3 in DNA: TGTGCCAGTATTGGGGACAGGGGTGAAACTGAAGCTTTCTTT. Encoded protein: CASIGDRGETEAFF.

The CDR3 is CASSSVPGTILGDTQYF. The CDR3 DNA reads TGTGCCAGCAGCTCAGTGCCCGGGACGATCCTGGGAGATACGCAGTATTTT. V gene TRBV14 combines with J gene TRBJ2-3; D might be TRBD1 or TRBD2, each matching 5 bases. V was cut by 5 bases and J by 5 bases, with 23 bases left in between. The CDR3 sequence is 17 residues long. Germline V gene lookup returns CDR1 SGHDN and CDR2 FVKESK.